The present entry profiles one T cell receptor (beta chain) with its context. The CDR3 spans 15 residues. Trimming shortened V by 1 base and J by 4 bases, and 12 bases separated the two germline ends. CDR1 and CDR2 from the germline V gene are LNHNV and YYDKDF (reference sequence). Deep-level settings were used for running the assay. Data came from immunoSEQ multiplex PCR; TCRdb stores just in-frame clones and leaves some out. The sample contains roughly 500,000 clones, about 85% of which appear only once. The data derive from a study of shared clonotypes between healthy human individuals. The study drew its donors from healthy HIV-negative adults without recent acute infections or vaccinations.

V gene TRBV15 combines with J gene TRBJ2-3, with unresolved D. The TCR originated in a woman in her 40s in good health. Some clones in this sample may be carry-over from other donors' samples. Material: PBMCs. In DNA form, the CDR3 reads TGTGCCACCAGCAGAGGGGGTAGGATTGCAGATACGCAGTATTTT. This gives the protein CATSRGGRIADTQYF.